Listed below are T cell receptor beta chains from one sample, sequenced in a study of CD8 T cells in ankylosing spondylitis. TCRdb reprocessed the 5' RACE reads with MiXCR, giving one entry per CDR3 protein. Of 500,000 to 650,000 distinct CDR3 sequences listed, over 4% are singletons. The sample consisted of blood, either unsorted or a sorted T cell fraction (not recorded which). All receptors derive from a male donor with ankylosing spondylitis. Each CDR3 is given with its conserved first and last residue. Fields, in order: V gene, clone size, J gene, D gene, CDR3 DNA, CDR3 protein. D genes are given only for firm matches. The size of a clone is reported for some rows only, either as once, few or many, or as a class for expanded clones.

>TRBV24-1|many|TRBJ2-3|NA
TGTGCCACCAGTGATTTGGCGACCACAGATACGCAGTATTTT
CATSDLATTDTQYF
>TRBV7-2|many|TRBJ2-5|TRBD1
TGTGCCAGCAGCGCCAACAGGGGGCGGGAAGAGACCCAGTACTTC
CASSANRGREETQYF
>TRBV5-1|few|TRBJ2-7|TRBD1
TGCGCCAGCAGCCCCCGGGGACAGGGACCCTACGAGCAGTACTTC
CASSPRGQGPYEQYF
>TRBV20-1|many|TRBJ2-4|NA
TGCAGTGCCCCGGGGGCGGGGGACAAAAACATTCAGTACTTC
CSAPGAGDKNIQYF
>TRBV11-1|many|TRBJ2-2|NA
TGTGCCAGCAGCTTAAGTTGGGTCGGGGAGCTGTTTTTT
CASSLSWVGELFF
>TRBV6-6|many|TRBJ1-2|TRBD1
TGTGCCAGCATCCGACAGGGGGCGAGGGGCTACACCTTC
CASIRQGARGYTF
>TRBV18|few|TRBJ2-2|NA
TGTGCCAGCTCACCTGGACCCGGGAGCGGGGAGCTGTTTTTT
CASSPGPGSGELFF
>TRBV4-2|many|TRBJ1-1|NA
TGTGCCAGCAGCCAAGAGACTCAAAGGGGCGACACTGAAGCTTTCTTT
CASSQETQRGDTEAFF
>TRBV5-1|many|TRBJ2-7|NA
TGCGCCAGCAGCTTGGAATCCCAAACTCCCTACGAGCAGTACTTC
CASSLESQTPYEQYF
>TRBV7-9|many|TRBJ1-4|NA
TGTGCCAGCAGCTTTAGACGGACTGATGAAAAACTGTTTTTT
CASSFRRTDEKLFF
>TRBV7-9|many|TRBJ2-4|NA
TGTGCCAGCAGCCTGACAGATTTCGGCATTCAGTACTTC
CASSLTDFGIQYF
>TRBV20-1|many|TRBJ1-4|TRBD1
TGCAGTGCCACAGGGGGTCATGAAAAACTGTTTTTT
CSATGGHEKLFF
>TRBV24-1|many|TRBJ2-1|NA
TGTGCCACCAGTGATCCTGAGGGGGAGCAGTTCTTC
CATSDPEGEQFF
>TRBV5-1|many|TRBJ2-7|NA
TGCGCCAGCAGCTTGGACGTTGTCGACGAGCAGTACTTC
CASSLDVVDEQYF
>TRBV7-9|many|TRBJ2-7|NA
TGTGCCAGCAGCTTAGGCCGACGCCCCCACGAGCAGTACTTC
CASSLGRRPHEQYF
>TRBV12-3/TRBV12-4|many|TRBJ2-7|TRBD2
TGTGCCAGCAGTCATCTAGCGGTGGACTACGAGCAGTACTTC
CASSHLAVDYEQYF
>TRBV28|few|TRBJ2-7|NA
TGTGCCAGCAGTTCAGGAGGGGAAAGGGCCTACGAGCAGTACTTC
CASSSGGERAYEQYF
>TRBV18|NA|TRBJ1-2|NA
TGTGCCAGCTCACCCTCGGGGGGGAATGGCTATGGCTACACCTTC
CASSPSGGNGYGYTF
>TRBV7-9|many|TRBJ2-7|TRBD2
TGTGCCAGCAGCTTACACCCCGGGACTAGTTATTACGAGCAGTACTTC
CASSLHPGTSYYEQYF